These 8 T cell receptor beta chains came from one sample sequenced in a study of human T cells and chemical hapten exposure (dated by TCRdb to about 2021). Library prep was done by RACE. Sequencer: NextSeq 500. In TCRdb, the public reads were trimmed at Q25 with fastp and aligned with MiXCR, with productive beta chains retained. Under each unique CDR3 protein, matching rows form one entry showing the most common genes and DNA. This sample lists 75,000 to 80,000 distinct CDR3 sequences; 7% to 9.5% were detected once. About 1.7% of the sample is in the top ten clones. This sample's time point label indicates: healthy volunteer bleed at 6 weeks. Total RNA was isolated from unfractionated whole blood collected in Tempus Blood RNA tubes. The specimen was whole blood. Source of these receptors: a female donor in good health. Some clones in this sample may be carry-over from other donors' samples.

This clonotype occurred a few times. This chain joins TRBV12-3 or TRBV12-4 and TRBJ2-3, with TRBD2 identical over 9 bases. The CDR3 totals 18 residues. V lost 3 bases, J lost 7 bases, and 17 bases stayed unmatched. Here the CDR3 DNA reads TGTGCCAGCAGTTTGAGGACTAGTCCTAGCGGGGAGGTATATACGCAGTATTTT. This sequence encodes CASSLRTSPSGEVYTQYF.

This clonotype was observed a handful of times. The DNA for the CDR3 is TGTGCCAGCAGCTCGCAGGGACGCAATAATTCACCCCTCCACTTT. It translates to CASSSQGRNNSPLHF. The V gene is TRBV7-2, the J gene TRBJ1-6; D perhaps matches TRBD1 (5 bases). V shed 4 bases and J shed 5 bases, with 12 bases lying between them. This CDR3 comprises 15 residues. Germline lookup yields CDR1 SGHTA and CDR2 FQGNSA.

This clonotype has just a few counts. This chain joins TRBV12-3 or TRBV12-4 and TRBJ1-5; 7 bases agree with TRBD1. J was trimmed by 6 bases and V by 5 bases; bases with no gene match: 7. The CDR3 loop spans 14 amino acids. CDR3 nucleotides: TGTGCCAGCAGTCCTACAGGGGTGGCTCAGCCCCAGCATTTT. Protein sequence: CASSPTGVAQPQHF.

Remarks on this clonotype: Just one base apart from a much larger clone, this may be a read error. This sequence joins TRBV29-1 and TRBJ1-6; 8 nucleotides match TRBD1. Germline CDR1 is SQVTM and CDR2 is ANQGSEA. The CDR3 has 13 amino acids. The V and J ends lost 6 bases and 11 bases, in that order; junction bases with no gene match: 9. CDR3: CSVVDRADAPLHF. The CDR3 DNA is TGCAGCGTCGTGGACAGGGCCGATGCACCCCTCCACTTT.

This clonotype has at least ten counts. The rearrangement links TRBV3-1 to TRBJ2-3; D possibly corresponds to TRBD2 (6 bases). V was shortened by 1 base and J by 2 bases, with 10 bases between the two germline ends. The CDR3 covers 15 residues. Germline loops: CDR1 LGHDT, CDR2 YNNKEL (reference sequence). CDR3 sequence: CASSQAGLLTDTQYF. The CDR3 region has the DNA TGTGCCAGCAGCCAAGCGGGACTCCTCACAGATACGCAGTATTTT.

Only a few counts were recorded for this clonotype. V and J are TRBV20-1 and TRBJ2-5; no firm D call. In germline, CDR1 is DFQATT, CDR2 SNEGSKA (reference sequence). Between the trimmed V and J ends, which lost 4 bases and 5 bases, there was a span of 11 bases. The CDR3 is 12 amino acids. The chain's CDR3 is CSAKDDKETQYF. In DNA form, the CDR3 reads TGCAGTGCTAAGGATGACAAGGAGACCCAGTACTTC.

Comment on this clonotype: Compared with germline, one end of the junction differs, possibly owing to a read error. The chain joins TRBV27 to TRBJ1-5; possibly TRBD1 for D (6 bases). Germline CDR1 reads MNHEY; CDR2 reads SMNVEV (reference sequence). There are 14 residues in the CDR3. The CDR3 protein is CASSHGQSNQPQNF. DNA for the CDR3: TGTGCCAGCAGCCACGGACAGTCTAATCAGCCCCAGAATTTT.

This clonotype was seen more than once but under ten times. The J gene is TRBJ2-1, the V gene TRBV7-2; TRBD2 aligns across 10 bases. Germline CDR1 SGHTA, CDR2 FQGNSA. The CDR3 spans 16 residues. V gave up 5 bases and J gave up 4 bases; unmatched junction bases: 8. CDR3 residues: CASSASGGAYYNEQFF. The CDR3 DNA is TGTGCCAGCAGCGCCAGCGGGGGGGCATATTACAATGAGCAGTTCTTC.